The 25 T cell receptor beta chains presented below share a single source sample, sequenced in a study of regulatory T cells in long-lasting Graves disease. Time point indicated: newly diagnosed GD, antithyroid drugs for less than 3 months. RNA from PBMCs was the source of the TCR library. To make TCR beta libraries, researchers used iRepertoire HTBI primers and Arm-PCR of CDR3 regions. Using its own MiXCR run on the multiplex PCR reads, TCRdb lists one record per CDR3 protein. This table holds 250,000 to 300,000 distinct CDR3 sequences, 15% to 20% found once. These same data were also listed under a study on T cells in Graves' hyperthyroidism and ophthalmopathy.

This sample comprised peripheral blood mononuclear cells (PBMCs), obtained at new diagnosis, from a patient treated with antithyroid drugs. The origin of the receptors is a woman aged 30 to 39 with Graves disease.

This clonotype was recorded many times. This chain joins TRBV6-1 and TRBJ2-1; D possibly corresponds to TRBD1 (6 bases). Trimming left V 5 bases short and J 0 bases short, with 11 bases between. This CDR3 region has 15 residues. Per germline, CDR1 MNHNS and CDR2 SASEGT. The CDR3 is CASSTDRSSYNEQFF. The CDR3 DNA follows: TGTGCCAGCAGTACTGACAGGAGCTCCTACAATGAGCAGTTCTTC.

This clonotype was observed many times. The rearrangement links TRBV2 to TRBJ1-2; D perhaps matches TRBD1 (6 bases). Germline values: CDR1 SNHLY, CDR2 FYNNEI. V was clipped by 9 bases and J by 3 bases, with 17 bases between them. This CDR3 spans 14 amino acids. The CDR3 DNA sequence: TGTGCCAGTTGGGACAAAGGTCCTTACTATGGCTACACCTTC. Protein product: CASWDKGPYYGYTF.

This chain connects TRBV9 to TRBJ1-6; D might be TRBD1 (6 bases). The CDR3 loop spans 15 amino acids. Looked up from germline, CDR1 is SGDLS and CDR2 is YYNGEE. V shed 0 bases and J shed 6 bases, with 10 bases lying between them. The CDR3 nucleotides read TGTGCCAGCAGCGTAGCAGGGGCAGCTAATTCACCCCTCCACTTT. Its translation: CASSVAGAANSPLHF.

This clonotype came up many times. The chain is built from TRBV12-3 or TRBV12-4 and TRBJ1-5, with D perhaps TRBD1 (6 bases). V lost 5 bases and J lost 7, with 12 bases in between. The CDR3 is 13 residues long. Here the CDR3 DNA reads TGTGCCAGCAGTCCTCCCGGGGGCCAGCCCCAGCATTTT. It encodes CASSPPGGQPQHF.

This clonotype was detected ten times or more. The chain couples TRBV20-1 to TRBJ1-1; D is ambiguous. The CDR3 has 11 residues. V was trimmed by 5 bases and J by 2 bases, leaving 6 bases between them. Germline loops: CDR1 DFQATT, CDR2 SNEGSKA (reference sequence). CDR3 loop: CSAESNTEAFF. The DNA for the CDR3 is TGCAGTGCTGAGTCTAACACTGAAGCTTTCTTT.

This clonotype was detected many times. The chain recombines TRBV7-2 with TRBJ2-5, with TRBD2 matching over 9 bases. Germline CDR1 SGHTA, CDR2 FQGNSA. There are 15 residues in the CDR3. Germline trimming cut 1 base from V and 4 bases from J; bases unmatched to any gene: 4. Here the CDR3 reads CASSLGGGARETQYF. The DNA of the CDR3 is TGTGCCAGCAGCTTAGGCGGGGGGGCCCGAGAGACCCAGTACTTC.

This clonotype came up many times. This chain uses TRBV2 with TRBJ2-1, with D perhaps TRBD1 or TRBD2 (5 bases each). The CDR3 is 15 amino acids. The germline V gene encodes CDR1 SNHLY and CDR2 FYNNEI. V gave up 8 bases and J gave up 4 bases, with 18 bases separating them. The CDR3 here is CASGGRLSGYNEQFF. The CDR3 bases are TGTGCCAGCGGGGGACGGCTCTCTGGGTACAATGAGCAGTTCTTC.

The chain has TRBV20-1 and TRBJ1-1, with a possible D match to TRBD1 (5 bases). The CDR3 is 15 amino acids. V lost 4 bases, J lost 0 bases, and 15 bases lay in between. Germline V lookup: CDR1 DFQATT, CDR2 SNEGSKA (reference sequence). CDR3 region: CSAKPRGEMNTEAFF. The CDR3 bases are TGCAGTGCTAAGCCGCGGGGGGAAATGAACACTGAAGCTTTCTTT.

This clonotype was found many times. V gene TRBV7-9 combines with J gene TRBJ1-2; no clear D. CDR1 SEHNR and CDR2 FQNEAQ come from the germline V gene (reference sequence). V lost 0 bases, J lost 8 bases, and 4 bases lay in between. The CDR3 runs to 11 residues. The CDR3 sequence is CASSLAGGYTF. The CDR3, as DNA: TGTGCCAGCAGCTTAGCGGGAGGCTACACCTTC.

This clonotype was seen at least ten times. The chain joins TRBV12-3 or TRBV12-4 to TRBJ1-5, with D perhaps TRBD1 (6 bases). This CDR3 comprises 13 residues. Trimming removed 6 bases at V and 4 bases at J, with 10 bases between. CDR3 sequence (DNA): TGTGCCAGCAGCCCCACAGGGAATCAGCCCCAGCATTTT. Its translation: CASSPTGNQPQHF.

This clonotype was observed a handful of times. The V gene is TRBV19, the J gene TRBJ1-2, with a tentative D call TRBD1 (6 bases). This CDR3 comprises 14 residues. The germline V gene has CDR1 LNHDA and CDR2 SQIVND (reference sequence). Trimming took off 6 bases at V and 4 bases at J, with 15 bases between the two ends. The CDR3: CASRIRTETYGYTF. The CDR3 DNA reads TGTGCCAGTAGGATACGGACAGAAACCTATGGCTACACCTTC.

This clonotype was detected ten times or more. The rearrangement links TRBV12-5 to TRBJ2-2; D is perhaps TRBD2 (6 bases). Trimming stripped 6 bases from V and 0 bases from J, with 17 bases between. The germline gives CDR1 LGHNT, CDR2 FRNRAP. CDR3 length: 17 residues. The CDR3 bases are TGTGCTAGTGGCCCCCTAGTATCGGGGGCGAACACCGGGGAGCTGTTTTTT. Encoded protein: CASGPLVSGANTGELFF.

The CDR3 DNA sequence: TGTGCCAGCAGTGAAGCCGGGTGGGATCGAAATCAGCCCCAGCATTTT. Residues: CASSEAGWDRNQPQHF. The chain is built from TRBV6-2 or TRBV6-3 and TRBJ1-5; no firm D call. CDR1 is MNHEY, CDR2 SVGEGT, per germline. V was shortened by 5 bases and J by 4 bases, with 18 bases between the two germline ends. The CDR3 sequence is 16 residues long.

The table lists this clonotype with many counts. The chain combines TRBV13 with TRBJ2-1; no clear D. Per the germline V gene, CDR1 is PRHDT and CDR2 is FYEKMQ (reference sequence). The CDR3 runs to 12 residues. Trimming took 5 bases from V and 8 from J, leaving 10 bases between them. The CDR3 DNA sequence: TGTGCCAGCAGCCCAAGGGCGGATGAGCAGTTCTTC. Its protein product is CASSPRADEQFF.

This clonotype was counted ten times or more. The chain combines TRBV6-1 with TRBJ2-3, with 9 bases aligning to TRBD2. Trimming cost V 6 bases and J 2 bases; bases outside gene matches: 12. CDR1 is MNHNS and CDR2 is SASEGT in the germline V gene. This CDR3 comprises 17 residues. CDR3: CASSPGIGTSSTDTQYF. The CDR3 DNA reads as TGTGCCAGCAGCCCCGGGATAGGGACTAGCTCCACAGATACGCAGTATTTT.

In this sample, this clonotype turned up many times. The CDR3 loop reads CASSWDRGYEQYF. CDR3 bases: TGCGCCAGCAGCTGGGACAGGGGATACGAGCAGTACTTC. The chain is built from TRBV5-1 and TRBJ2-7; 10 positions match TRBD1. The CDR3 has 13 amino acids. V shed 3 bases, J shed 4 bases, and the junction held 1 base outside the gene matches. Germline V gives CDR1 SGHRS, CDR2 YFSETQ.

The sample holds many counts of this clonotype. V is TRBV5-1 and J is TRBJ1-1; unclear D gene. V dropped 0 bases and J dropped 0 bases, with 6 bases sitting between them. Germline values: CDR1 SGHRS, CDR2 YFSETQ. There are 14 residues in the CDR3. This CDR3 reads CASSLGTMNTEAFF. The CDR3 region has the DNA TGCGCCAGCAGCTTGGGGACCATGAACACTGAAGCTTTCTTT.

This clonotype has just a few counts. This may come from a read error, since a much larger clone is one base off. The CDR3 is CASSPTGMSTEAFF. The CDR3 coding sequence is TGTGCCAGCAGCCCGACAGGAATGAGCACTGAAGCTTTCTTT. V and J are TRBV13 and TRBJ1-1, with a tentative D call TRBD1 (6 bases). This CDR3 region has 14 residues. Trimming removed 5 bases at V and 4 bases at J, with 14 bases between. Germline lookup yields CDR1 PRHDT and CDR2 FYEKMQ (reference sequence).

As regards this clonotype: One base separates it from a far larger clone, so it is likely a read error. The J gene is TRBJ1-5, the V gene TRBV7-3; D ambiguous. This CDR3 has 13 residues. Looked up from germline, CDR1 is SGHTA and CDR2 is FQGTGA. Trimming took off 3 bases at V and 5 bases at J, with 8 bases between the two ends. The CDR3 here is CASSFERDQPQHF. The CDR3 DNA is TGTGCCAGCAGCTTTGAACGCGATCAGCCCCAGCATTTT. The entire variable domain, with the rest obtained from reference TRBV7-3 and TRBJ1-5, is as follows: GAGVSQTPSNKVTEKGKYVELRCDPISGHTALYWYRQSLGQGPEFLIYFQGTGAADDSGLPNDRFFAVRPEGSVSTLKIQRTERGDSAVYLCASSFERDQPQHFGDGTRLSIL.

The chain joins TRBV6-1 to TRBJ1-2; D is uncertain. The germline V gene has CDR1 MNHNS and CDR2 SASEGT. The CDR3 extends over 14 amino acids. V lost 6 bases to trimming and J lost 8 bases, with 19 bases between them. The CDR3 sequence is CASSEAAFEEGYTF. The CDR3 DNA sequence: TGTGCCAGCAGCGAGGCGGCCTTTGAGGAAGGCTACACCTTC.

This clonotype was seen repeatedly, ten times or more. This chain connects TRBV20-1 to TRBJ2-3, with no clear D. The CDR3 spans 12 residues. V was trimmed by 4 bases and J by 1 base, leaving 6 bases between them. Germline V gene data show CDR1 as DFQATT and CDR2 as SNEGSKA (reference sequence). CDR3 amino acids: CSATAGTDTQYF. Written as DNA, the CDR3 is TGCAGTGCTACCGCGGGCACAGATACGCAGTATTTT.

To note about this clonotype: A read error is possible here, since a much larger clone lies one base away. The J gene is TRBJ1-5, the V gene TRBV12-3 or TRBV12-4, with TRBD1 as a possible D gene (7 bases). The assigned J gene may be wrong: the sequence end matches TRBJ2-3 better. This CDR3 is 16 amino acids long. The CDR3 protein is CASSSDDREVNQPQYF. The CDR3 DNA follows: TGTGCCAGCAGTAGCGACGACAGGGAGGTAAATCAGCCCCAGTATTTT.

V is TRBV2 and J is TRBJ1-2, with D unresolved. Germline assignment: CDR1 SNHLY and CDR2 FYNNEI. V was shortened by 11 bases and J by 3 bases, with 19 bases between the two germline ends. The CDR3 runs to 14 residues. DNA of the CDR3: TGTGCCGCCAGCCGTTCCCGGGTCGACTATGGCTACACCTTC. It codes for CAASRSRVDYGYTF.

There are a few counts of this clonotype. The chain carries TRBV4-1 and TRBJ2-5; D gene ambiguous. This CDR3 is 14 amino acids long. Germline lookup yields CDR1 MGHRA and CDR2 YSYEKL. V lost 3 bases to trimming and J lost 5 bases, with 13 bases between them. This chain's CDR3 is CASSQDPPRETQYF. CDR3 in DNA: TGCGCCAGCAGCCAGGACCCGCCCCGGGAGACCCAGTACTTC.

This clonotype has just a few counts. This chain links TRBV19 with TRBJ2-2; maybe TRBD1 (6 bases). The germline V and J ends were trimmed by 6 bases and 5 bases, with 16 bases remaining between them. The CDR3 totals 15 residues. CDR1 and CDR2 from the germline V gene are LNHDA and SQIVND (reference sequence). CDR3 nucleotide sequence: TGTGCCAGTAGGGTTGGCAGGGGCTCTACCGGGGAGCTGTTTTTT. Its protein product is CASRVGRGSTGELFF.